This T cell receptor beta chain is from a study of CD8 T cells in Susac syndrome. Study-wide findings and caveats: TCR sequencing and HLA analysis covered a relatively small number of individuals.

Reverse transcription of about 0.45 to 1 ug RNA was carried out with random hexamers. TCR beta CDR3 was amplified by immunoSEQ covering 54 Vbeta and 13 Jbeta. TCRdb re-analysed the immunoSEQ multiplex PCR reads in MiXCR, keeping a single row per CDR3 protein. The sample yields about 250,000 distinct CDR3 sequences, about 94% seen once. V shed 2 bases, J shed 8 bases, and the junction held 8 bases outside the gene matches. The germline V gene encodes CDR1 MNHNY and CDR2 SVGAGI (reference sequence). The CDR3 length is 15 residues. Concerning this clonotype: Its antigen is undetermined.

The V and J genes are TRBV6-6 and TRBJ1-2; 10 bases align to TRBD1. The sequenced sample consisted of CD4+ T cells from PBMCs. The sequence derives from a human donor with multiple sclerosis. CDR3 in amino acids: CASSYVAGTGVGYTF. CDR3 DNA sequence: TGTGCCAGCAGTTACGTAGCCGGGACAGGGGTCGGCTACACCTTC.